These 6 T cell receptor beta chains share one sample of origin, sequenced in a study of T cells in Graves' hyperthyroidism and ophthalmopathy. The investigators amplified TCR beta CDR3 regions from RNA transcripts. During a first-round RT-PCR of the TCR CDR3, the HTBI primer set was used. Each CDR3 protein is one row after TCRdb ran MiXCR on the multiplex PCR reads. The data contain about 600,000 distinct CDR3 sequences, approximately 15% of them singletons. Sequences were obtained from blood. Receptor source: a woman aged 40-49 years with Graves' ophthalmopathy.

The chain combines TRBV12-3 or TRBV12-4 with TRBJ1-4, with D maybe TRBD1 (5 bases). The CDR3 is 15 residues long. Trimming shortened V by 3 bases and J by 0 bases, and 8 bases separated the two germline ends. The CDR3 region is CASSFYRSTNEKLFF. For the CDR3, the DNA is TGTGCCAGCAGTTTCTACAGGTCAACTAATGAAAAACTGTTTTTT.

V is TRBV5-1 and J is TRBJ2-5, with TRBD2 matching 10 bases. V shed 2 bases and J 4 bases; nucleotides not matched to a gene: 8. Germline assignment: CDR1 SGHRS and CDR2 YFSETQ. CDR3 length: 16 residues. The CDR3 DNA is TGCGCCAGCAGCTTTGGTACTAGCGGGGTTCCAGAGACCCAGTACTTC. The encoded protein is CASSFGTSGVPETQYF.

The CDR3: CASRGQGFAGELFF. In DNA, the CDR3 is TGTGCCAGCAGGGGCCAGGGGTTCGCCGGGGAGCTGTTTTTT. This chain links TRBV28 with TRBJ2-2; tentatively, D is TRBD1 (6 bases). Per germline, CDR1 MDHEN and CDR2 SYDVKM. V lost 6 bases to trimming and J lost 6 bases, with 14 bases between them. CDR3 length: 14 amino acids.

At least ten counts were recorded for this clonotype. This chain links TRBV30 with TRBJ2-3; 8 positions match TRBD2. This CDR3 is built from 15 residues. In germline, CDR1 is GTSNPN, CDR2 SVGIG (reference sequence). Germline trimming cut 4 bases from V and 4 bases from J; bases unmatched to any gene: 10. The DNA of the CDR3 is TGTGCCTGGACGGCCGGGAGGGCGGCGGCAGATACGCAGTATTTT. Protein sequence: CAWTAGRAAADTQYF.

This clonotype was counted at least ten times. CDR3 bases: TGCAGTGCTAGACCCTCCGGACTAGCGGGCGCTCGGGAGACCCAGTACTTC. Amino acid sequence: CSARPSGLAGARETQYF. The chain employs TRBV20-1 and TRBJ2-5, with TRBD2 matching 11 bases. Unmatched junction bases numbered 13, after V lost 2 bases and J lost 5 bases. Germline loops: CDR1 DFQATT, CDR2 SNEGSKA (reference sequence). The CDR3 runs to 17 residues.

This clonotype was recorded at least ten times. The chain couples TRBV3-1 to TRBJ2-3, with a tentative D call TRBD2 (6 bases). Germline assignment: CDR1 LGHDT and CDR2 YNNKEL (reference sequence). This CDR3 spans 17 amino acids. Trimming took off 1 base at V and 0 bases at J, with 14 bases between the two ends. The CDR3 sequence is CASSQGAAGISTDTQYF. In DNA form, the CDR3 reads TGTGCCAGCAGCCAAGGTGCGGCGGGGATTAGCACAGATACGCAGTATTTT.